This T cell receptor beta chain was captured by sequencing in a study of T cells in localized non-small cell lung cancer. Of note for this clone: What it binds is not known.

General study findings and limits: Greater blood T cell density accompanied longer overall survival. Exceeding tumor, uninvolved adjacent lung had the highest T cell clonality.

Generated by immunoSEQ multiplex PCR, the TCRdb table keeps only in-frame clones and is missing some. The data contain around 25,000 clones, 80% to 95% of them seen just once; the ten biggest clones take up 2.5% to 3%. V shed 8 bases, J shed 3 bases, and the junction held 7 bases outside the gene matches. CDR1 is SGHTA and CDR2 is FQGTGA in the germline V gene. This CDR3 has 15 amino acids. The chain employs TRBV7-3 and TRBJ2-2, with TRBD1 identical over 9 bases. The sequenced sample was peripheral blood, obtained before any cancer treatment. This sequence was found in a woman between 35 and 70 years old with stage I lung adenocarcinoma. This CDR3 reads CASGSGQGYTGELFF. In nucleotides, the CDR3 is TGTGCCAGCGGATCTGGACAGGGGTACACCGGGGAGCTGTTTTTT.